This T cell receptor (beta chain) stems from a study of CD8+ T cells in alopecia areata. The CDR3 length is 13 residues. From germline, CDR1 is MGHDK and CDR2 SYGVNS. The ends were cut back, 10 bases at V and 2 bases at J, with 13 bases in the middle. cDNA serving as the sequencing template came from extracted, reverse transcribed RNA. The repertoire was sequenced with immunoSEQ multiplex PCR; TCRdb's copy has only in-frame clones and lacks some. This sample carries about 200,000 clones, 50% to 60% of them seen once, and the ten largest clones take 3% to 3.5%. Regarding treatment: oral pan-JAK inhibitor, 5-10 mg twice daily. Alopecia areata patients provided lesional scalp punch biopsies and peripheral blood, both collected for the study.

The chain carries TRBV25-1 and TRBJ2-3; D might be TRBD1 or TRBD2, each matching 5 bases. The material sequenced was CD4+ T cells sorted from blood, taken at week 4, from a patient treated with tofacitinib. This TCR was recovered from a human donor with alopecia areata. CDR3 loop: CATQGPTTDTQYF. The CDR3 nucleotides are TGTGCCACCCAGGGACCGACCACAGATACGCAGTATTTT. The complete variable domain, with remaining parts taken from reference TRBV25-1 and TRBJ2-3, reads EADIYQTPRYLVIGTGKKITLECSQTMGHDKMYWYQQDPGMELHLIHYSYGVNSTEKGDLSSESTVSRIRTEHFPLTLESARPSHTSQYLCATQGPTTDTQYFGPGTRLTVL.